Following are 24 T cell receptor beta chains from one sample sequenced in a study of CXCR3-negative and CXCR3-positive naive CD8 T cells. Via 5' RACE with UMI labels, TRB cDNA libraries were prepared. From the 5' RACE reads, TCRdb lists one entry per CDR3 protein and no DNA. There are around 96,000 distinct CDR3 sequences in the sample, with approximately 1.5% held by the top ten. The sequenced sample consisted of naive CXCR3- CD8+ T cells from blood. As for subset: CD45RO-CCR7+CD27+CD95- naive CD8+ T cells lacking CXCR3 (TNR3-). All receptors derive from a human donor in good health. Some clones in this sample may be carry-over from other donors' samples.

The chain has TRBV7-8 and TRBJ2-1; the TCRdb call, TRBD1, lacks DNA for checking. The CDR3 extends over 13 amino acids. Germline CDR1 and CDR2: SGHVS and FQNEAQ. This CDR3 reads CASSLTWGDEQFF.

The chain carries TRBV7-9 and TRBJ1-1. Germline V gene sequence: CDR1 SEHNR, CDR2 FQNEAQ (reference sequence). CDR3 length: 16 residues. CDR3 amino acids: CASSWGGRTADLEAFF.

The chain couples TRBV5-6 to TRBJ1-1. This CDR3 comprises 14 residues. Germline lookup yields CDR1 SGHDT and CDR2 YYEEEE. CDR3 in amino acids: CASSFEAENTEAFF. Looking up the rest from reference TRBV5-6 and TRBJ1-1 gives the full variable domain: DAGVTQSPTHLIKTRGQQVTLRCSPKSGHDTVSWYQQALGQGPQFIFQYYEEEERQRGNFPDRFSGHQFPNYSSELNVNALLLGDSALYLCASSFEAENTEAFFGQGTRLTVV.

The chain recombines TRBV6-5 with TRBJ1-1; TCRdb outputs TRBD1, but without DNA this stays unchecked. Germline V gene data show CDR1 as MNHEY and CDR2 as SVGAGI. There are 14 residues in the CDR3. CDR3 amino acids: CASITGGLKSEAFF.

The chain recombines TRBV7-8 with TRBJ2-3; TCRdb picks TRBD2, but there is no DNA to check that call. This CDR3 is 17 amino acids long. Germline assignment: CDR1 SGHVS and CDR2 FQNEAQ. The CDR3: CASSLVSGGKSTDTQYF.

The V and J genes are TRBV11-1 and TRBJ2-5; TCRdb indicates TRBD2, and absent DNA this call remains unverified. Germline V gene lookup returns CDR1 SGHAT and CDR2 FQDESV (reference sequence). CDR3 length: 15 residues. The CDR3 sequence is CASSLLAGLEETQYF.

The chain couples TRBV6-5 to TRBJ2-7; checking the TCRdb D call of TRBD1 is not possible without DNA. The germline V gene has CDR1 MNHEY and CDR2 SVGAGI. This CDR3 is 17 amino acids long. CDR3 amino acids: CASSYSLPGRISYEQYF.

The rearrangement uses TRBV4-2 and TRBJ1-6; the D call from TCRdb, TRBD1, cannot be confirmed without DNA. Germline V gives CDR1 LGHNA, CDR2 YNFKEQ. This CDR3 is built from 17 residues. The CDR3 protein is CASSPTPRQGPNSPLHF.

The chain combines TRBV19 with TRBJ2-1; TCRdb names TRBD1, which stays unverified in the absence of DNA. The CDR3 spans 14 residues. Germline CDR1 LNHDA, CDR2 SQIVND (reference sequence). The CDR3: CASSWGQGMNEQFF.

The chain employs TRBV7-9 and TRBJ2-1; TCRdb's assignment of TRBD1 cannot be checked, as there is no DNA. CDR1 is SEHNR, CDR2 FQNEAQ, per germline (reference sequence). The length of the CDR3 is 13 residues. This CDR3 reads CASSTSWAGEQFF.

CDR3: CASSLRDIGSGANVLTF. The rearrangement uses TRBV12-3 or TRBV12-4 and TRBJ2-6; as DNA is missing, the TRBD1 call by TCRdb cannot be tested. The length of the CDR3 is 17 residues.

This chain joins TRBV2 and TRBJ2-7; TCRdb lists TRBD1, though no DNA is available to test this call. There are 12 residues in the CDR3. Germline assignment: CDR1 SNHLY and CDR2 FYNNEI. The CDR3 spells CASSEVGTEQYF.

The rearrangement uses TRBV30 and TRBJ2-7. From germline, CDR1 is GTSNPN and CDR2 SVGIG (reference sequence). This CDR3 is built from 14 residues. The CDR3 protein is CAWSVVRAWDEQYF.

This chain links TRBV13 with TRBJ2-7; TCRdb's D gene call, TRBD2, goes unchecked for lack of DNA. CDR1 is PRHDT and CDR2 is FYEKMQ in the germline V gene (reference sequence). CDR3 length: 18 amino acids. This CDR3 is CASSSPSGTSGRLYEQYF.

The genes are TRBV6-5 and TRBJ1-2; TCRdb's D call of TRBD1 is untestable without DNA. This CDR3 contains 14 residues. The germline CDR1 and CDR2 sequences are MNHEY and SVGAGI. Here the CDR3 reads CASSYGGGTYGYTF.

The genes are TRBV15 and TRBJ1-2. This CDR3 is built from 13 residues. Germline V gene data show CDR1 as LNHNV and CDR2 as YYDKDF (reference sequence). This CDR3 is CATSRDRVDGYTF.

V gene TRBV10-3 combines with J gene TRBJ1-6; TCRdb designates TRBD1, a call that cannot be tested without DNA. The CDR3 runs to 15 residues. Germline CDR1 and CDR2: ENHRY and SYGVKD. The CDR3 here is CAIRADRGYNSPLHF.

The chain uses TRBV12-3 or TRBV12-4 and TRBJ1-1; as DNA is missing, the TRBD1 call by TCRdb cannot be tested. CDR3 length equals 16 residues. CDR3: CASSPGTGDMNTEAFF.

This chain links TRBV4-1 with TRBJ1-1. The CDR3 contains 12 residues. CDR1 and CDR2 (germline): MGHRA, YSYEKL. This chain's CDR3 is CASSQAGGSAFF.

The chain is built from TRBV29-1 and TRBJ2-2; TCRdb gives TRBD1 as the D gene, but with no DNA this cannot be confirmed. The CDR3 is 12 residues long. Germline V gene data show CDR1 as SQVTM and CDR2 as ANQGSEA. The chain's CDR3 is CSVDGGTGELFF.

The chain has TRBV12-3 or TRBV12-4 and TRBJ2-1; TCRdb selects TRBD1, and the lack of DNA leaves this call unchecked. The CDR3 contains 13 residues. The CDR3 loop reads CASSLLSVDEQFF.

J is TRBJ2-1 and V is TRBV15; the TCRdb call, TRBD2, lacks DNA for checking. Germline V lookup: CDR1 LNHNV, CDR2 YYDKDF (reference sequence). The CDR3 totals 15 residues. The CDR3: CATSTPPGTYNEQFF. The complete variable domain, with remaining parts taken from reference TRBV15 and TRBJ2-1, reads DAMVIQNPRYQVTQFGKPVTLSCSQTLNHNVMYWYQQKSSQAPKLLFHYYDKDFNNEADTPDNFQSRRPNTSFCFLDIRSPGLGDTAMYLCATSTPPGTYNEQFFGPGTRLTVL.

The chain uses TRBV29-1 and TRBJ2-7; TCRdb designates TRBD1, a call that cannot be tested without DNA. CDR1 and CDR2 from the germline V gene are SQVTM and ANQGSEA. The CDR3 runs to 11 residues. The CDR3 is CSGTGTYEQYF.

V usage is TRBV21-1 and J usage is TRBJ2-1; TCRdb outputs TRBD1, but without DNA this stays unchecked. TRBV21-1 is given as a pseudogene. This CDR3 region has 15 residues. The chain's CDR3 is CASSKGETGCDEQFF.